This T cell receptor (beta chain) was profiled in a study of human CD8 memory T cell subsets. Notes on the study in general: While effector memory cells differed, stem-like memory and precursor exhausted T cells had similarly high diversity. The overlap between stem-like memory and precursor exhausted T cell repertoires was minimal.

The CDR3 runs to 13 residues. Germline CDR1 and CDR2: SGHVS and FQNEAQ. The authors enriched total CD8+ T cells by negative magnetic separation. Total RNA was taken from 150,000 sorted CD8+ T cells, in duplicate, per subset. Turning to this clonotype: The antigen remains undetermined.

Libraries targeted TCR beta using 5' RACE with UMIs. TCRdb processed the 5' RACE reads again and assigns one entry to each CDR3 protein, with no DNA. The sample is made up of about 5,600 distinct CDR3 sequences, and the top ten hold under 35% of it. The V call is TRBV7-8, the J call TRBJ2-3; TCRdb names TRBD1, which stays unverified in the absence of DNA. The sequencing sample was made of CD8+ effector memory T cells (TEM) sorted from PBMCs. The subset denotes: effector memory CD8 T cells, CCR7- CD45RO+ CD95+. The TCR sequence derives from a human donor in good health. The CDR3 protein is CASSELRADTQYF.